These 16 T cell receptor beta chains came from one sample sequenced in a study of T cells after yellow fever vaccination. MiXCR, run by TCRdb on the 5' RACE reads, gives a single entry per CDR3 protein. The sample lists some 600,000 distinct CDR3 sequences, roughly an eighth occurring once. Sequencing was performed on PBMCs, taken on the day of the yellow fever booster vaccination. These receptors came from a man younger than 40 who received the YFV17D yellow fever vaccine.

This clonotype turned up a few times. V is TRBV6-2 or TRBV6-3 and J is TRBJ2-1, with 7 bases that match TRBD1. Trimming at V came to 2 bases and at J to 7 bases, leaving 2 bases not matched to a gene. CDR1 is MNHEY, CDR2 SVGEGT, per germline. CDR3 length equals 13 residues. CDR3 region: CASSYGTENEQFF. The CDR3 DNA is TGTGCCAGCAGTTACGGGACAGAAAATGAGCAGTTCTTC.

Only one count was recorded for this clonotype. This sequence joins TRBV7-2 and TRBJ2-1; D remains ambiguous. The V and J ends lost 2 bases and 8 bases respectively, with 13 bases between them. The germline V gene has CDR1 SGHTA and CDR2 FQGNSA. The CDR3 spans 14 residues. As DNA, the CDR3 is TGTGCCAGCAGCTTAAATAGCATTTACGATGAGCAGTTCTTC. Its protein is CASSLNSIYDEQFF.

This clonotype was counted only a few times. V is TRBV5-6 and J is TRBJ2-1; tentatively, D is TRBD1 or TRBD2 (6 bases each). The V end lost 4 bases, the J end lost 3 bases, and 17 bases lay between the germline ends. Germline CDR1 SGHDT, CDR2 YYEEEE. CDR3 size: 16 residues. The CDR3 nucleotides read TGTGCCAGCAGCCCCCTGGGGGGCGCGTTCTACAATGAGCAGTTCTTC. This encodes CASSPLGGAFYNEQFF.

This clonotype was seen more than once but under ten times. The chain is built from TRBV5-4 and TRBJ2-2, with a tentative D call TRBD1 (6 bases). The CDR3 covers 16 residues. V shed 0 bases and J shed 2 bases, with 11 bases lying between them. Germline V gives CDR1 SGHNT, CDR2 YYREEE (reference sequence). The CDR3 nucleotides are TGTGCCAGCAGCTTGGATGCCGGGACAAACACCGGGGAGCTGTTTTTT. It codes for CASSLDAGTNTGELFF.

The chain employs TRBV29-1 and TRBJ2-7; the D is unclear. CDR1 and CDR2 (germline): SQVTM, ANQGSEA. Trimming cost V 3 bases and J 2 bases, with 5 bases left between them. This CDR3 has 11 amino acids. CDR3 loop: CSVDQAYEQYF. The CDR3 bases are TGCAGCGTTGACCAAGCCTACGAGCAGTACTTC.

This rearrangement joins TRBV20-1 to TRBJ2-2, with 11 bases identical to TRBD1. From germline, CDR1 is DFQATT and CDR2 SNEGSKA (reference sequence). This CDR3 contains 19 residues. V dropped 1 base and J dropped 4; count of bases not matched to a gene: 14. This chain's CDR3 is CSARVDPGQGVDGTGELFF. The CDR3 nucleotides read TGCAGTGCTAGAGTTGACCCGGGACAGGGGGTTGATGGCACCGGGGAGCTGTTTTTT.

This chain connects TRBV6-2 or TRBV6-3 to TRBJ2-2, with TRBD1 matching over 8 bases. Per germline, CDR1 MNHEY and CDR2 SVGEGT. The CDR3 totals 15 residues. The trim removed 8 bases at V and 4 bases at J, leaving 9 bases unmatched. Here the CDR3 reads CASGWTGLGTGELFF. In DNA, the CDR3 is TGTGCCAGCGGGTGGACAGGGCTTGGCACCGGGGAGCTGTTTTTT.

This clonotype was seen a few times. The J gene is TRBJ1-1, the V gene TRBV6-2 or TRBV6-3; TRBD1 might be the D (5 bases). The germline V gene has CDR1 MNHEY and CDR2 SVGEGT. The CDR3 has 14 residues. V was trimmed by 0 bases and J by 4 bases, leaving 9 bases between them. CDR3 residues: CASSYSRGVTEAFF. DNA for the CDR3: TGTGCCAGCAGTTACTCTCGGGGGGTCACTGAAGCTTTCTTT.

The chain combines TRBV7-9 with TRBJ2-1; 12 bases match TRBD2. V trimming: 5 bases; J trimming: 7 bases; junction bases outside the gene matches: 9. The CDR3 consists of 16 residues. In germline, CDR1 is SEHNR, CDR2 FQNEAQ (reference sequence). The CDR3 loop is CASSPRTSGTQNEQFF. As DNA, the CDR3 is TGTGCCAGCAGCCCAAGGACTAGCGGGACACAAAATGAGCAGTTCTTC. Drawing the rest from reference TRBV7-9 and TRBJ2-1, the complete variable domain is DTGVSQNPRHKITKRGQNVTFRCDPISEHNRLYWYRQTLGQGPEFLTYFQNEAQLEKSRLLSDRFSAERPKGSFSTLEIQRTEQGDSAMYLCASSPRTSGTQNEQFFGPGTRLTVL.

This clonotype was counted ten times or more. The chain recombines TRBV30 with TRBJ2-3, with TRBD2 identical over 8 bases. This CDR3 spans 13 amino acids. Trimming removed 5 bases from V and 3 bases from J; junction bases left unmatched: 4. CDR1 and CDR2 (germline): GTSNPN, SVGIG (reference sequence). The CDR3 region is CAWSPGGTDTQYF. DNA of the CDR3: TGTGCCTGGTCGCCGGGAGGGACAGATACGCAGTATTTT. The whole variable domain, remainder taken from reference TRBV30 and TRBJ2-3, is SQTIHQWPATLVQPVGSPLSLECTVEGTSNPNLYWYRQAAGRGLQLLFYSVGIGQISSEVPQNLSASRPQDRQFILSSKKLLLSDSGFYLCAWSPGGTDTQYFGPGTRLTVL.

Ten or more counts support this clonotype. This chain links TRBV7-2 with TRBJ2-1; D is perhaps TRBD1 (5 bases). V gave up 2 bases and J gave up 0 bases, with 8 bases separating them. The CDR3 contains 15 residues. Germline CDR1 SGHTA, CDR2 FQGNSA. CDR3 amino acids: CASSLQGSSYNEQFF. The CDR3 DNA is TGTGCCAGCAGCTTACAGGGAAGCTCCTACAATGAGCAGTTCTTC. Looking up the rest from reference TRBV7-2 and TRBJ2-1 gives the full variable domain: GAGVSQSPSNKVTEKGKDVELRCDPISGHTALYWYRQSLGQGLEFLIYFQGNSAPDKSGLPSDRFSAERTGGSVSTLTIQRTQQEDSAVYLCASSLQGSSYNEQFFGPGTRLTVL.

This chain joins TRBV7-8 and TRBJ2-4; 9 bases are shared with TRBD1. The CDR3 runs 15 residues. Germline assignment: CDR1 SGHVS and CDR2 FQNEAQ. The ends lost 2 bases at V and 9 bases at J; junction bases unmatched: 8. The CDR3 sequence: CASSLLAGTGFIQYF. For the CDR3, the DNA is TGTGCCAGCAGCTTATTAGCCGGGACAGGGTTCATTCAGTACTTC.

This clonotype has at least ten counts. In DNA form, the CDR3 reads TGTGCCAGCAGCCCGGACAGCCTGGGCACAGATACGCAGTATTTT. It yields the protein CASSPDSLGTDTQYF. The chain is built from TRBV7-2 and TRBJ2-3; D is possibly TRBD1 (6 bases). Germline lookup yields CDR1 SGHTA and CDR2 FQGNSA. The CDR3 sequence is 15 residues long. V was trimmed by 5 bases and J by 1 base, leaving 13 bases between them.

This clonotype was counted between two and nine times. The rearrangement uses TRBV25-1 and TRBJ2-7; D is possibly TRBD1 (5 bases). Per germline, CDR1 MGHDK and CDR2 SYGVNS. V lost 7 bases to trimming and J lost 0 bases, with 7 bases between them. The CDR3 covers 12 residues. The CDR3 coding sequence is TGTGCCAGCAACACAGGCTCCTACGAGCAGTACTTC. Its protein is CASNTGSYEQYF.

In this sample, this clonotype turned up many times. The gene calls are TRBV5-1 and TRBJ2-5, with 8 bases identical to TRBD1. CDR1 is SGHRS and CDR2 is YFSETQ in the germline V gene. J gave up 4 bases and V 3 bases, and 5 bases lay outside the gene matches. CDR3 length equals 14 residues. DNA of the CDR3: TGCGCCAGCAGCTCAGGACAGGGCCGAGAGACCCAGTACTTC. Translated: CASSSGQGRETQYF.

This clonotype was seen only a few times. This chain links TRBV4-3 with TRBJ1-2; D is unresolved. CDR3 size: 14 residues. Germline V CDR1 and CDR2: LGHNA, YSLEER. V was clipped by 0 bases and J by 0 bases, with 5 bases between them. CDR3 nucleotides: TGCGCCAGCAGCCAAGATCTCTCTAACTATGGCTACACCTTC. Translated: CASSQDLSNYGYTF.